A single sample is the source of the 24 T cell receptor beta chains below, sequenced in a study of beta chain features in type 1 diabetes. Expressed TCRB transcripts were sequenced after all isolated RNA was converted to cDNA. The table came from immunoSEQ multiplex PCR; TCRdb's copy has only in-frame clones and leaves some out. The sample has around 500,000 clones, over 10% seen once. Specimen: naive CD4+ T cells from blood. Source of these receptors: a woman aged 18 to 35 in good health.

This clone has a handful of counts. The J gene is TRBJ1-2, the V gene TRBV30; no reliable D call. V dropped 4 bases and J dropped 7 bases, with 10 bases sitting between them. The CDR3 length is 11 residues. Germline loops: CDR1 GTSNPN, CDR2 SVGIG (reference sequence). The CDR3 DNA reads TGTGCCTGGACTCCTCTGGGTGGCTACACCTTC. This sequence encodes CAWTPLGGYTF.

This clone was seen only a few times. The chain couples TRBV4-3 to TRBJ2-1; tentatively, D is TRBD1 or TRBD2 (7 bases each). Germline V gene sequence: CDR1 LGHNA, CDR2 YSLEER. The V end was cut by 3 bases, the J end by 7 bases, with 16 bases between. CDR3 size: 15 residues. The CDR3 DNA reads TGCGCCAGCAGCCACCCGCGGCAGGGGGGGAATGAGCAGTTCTTC. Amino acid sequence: CASSHPRQGGNEQFF.

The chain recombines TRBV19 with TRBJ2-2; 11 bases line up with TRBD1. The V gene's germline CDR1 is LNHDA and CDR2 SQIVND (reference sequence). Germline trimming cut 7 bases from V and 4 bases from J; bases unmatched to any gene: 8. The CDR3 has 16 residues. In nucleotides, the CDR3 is TGTGCCAGTACCGTCCCCGGGACAGGGGGCACCGGGGAGCTGTTTTTT. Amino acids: CASTVPGTGGTGELFF.

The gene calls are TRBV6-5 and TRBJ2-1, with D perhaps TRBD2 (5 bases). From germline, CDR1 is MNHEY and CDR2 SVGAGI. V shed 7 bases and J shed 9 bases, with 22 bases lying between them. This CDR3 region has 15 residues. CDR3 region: CASKGARVQTGEQFF. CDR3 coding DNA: TGTGCCAGCAAGGGAGCTAGGGTCCAAACCGGTGAGCAGTTCTTC.

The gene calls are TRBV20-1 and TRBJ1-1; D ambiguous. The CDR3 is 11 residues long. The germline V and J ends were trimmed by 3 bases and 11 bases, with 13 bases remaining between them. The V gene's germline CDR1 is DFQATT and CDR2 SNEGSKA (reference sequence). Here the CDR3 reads CSASKRSGAFF. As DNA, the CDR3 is TGCAGTGCTAGTAAGCGGTCCGGGGCTTTCTTT.

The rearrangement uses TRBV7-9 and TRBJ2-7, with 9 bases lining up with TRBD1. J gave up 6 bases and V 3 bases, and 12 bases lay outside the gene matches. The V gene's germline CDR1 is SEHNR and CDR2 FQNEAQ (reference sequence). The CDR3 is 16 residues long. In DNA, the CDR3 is TGTGCCAGCAGCTTCCTCCCGGGACAGGGACCTCGCGAGCAGTACGTC. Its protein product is CASSFLPGQGPREQYV.

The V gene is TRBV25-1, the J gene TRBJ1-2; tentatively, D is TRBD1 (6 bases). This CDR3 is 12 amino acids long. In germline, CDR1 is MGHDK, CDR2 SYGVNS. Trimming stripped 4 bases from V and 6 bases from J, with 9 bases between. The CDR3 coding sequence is TGTGCCAGCAGTGCCACAGGGAATGGCTACACCTTC. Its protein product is CASSATGNGYTF.

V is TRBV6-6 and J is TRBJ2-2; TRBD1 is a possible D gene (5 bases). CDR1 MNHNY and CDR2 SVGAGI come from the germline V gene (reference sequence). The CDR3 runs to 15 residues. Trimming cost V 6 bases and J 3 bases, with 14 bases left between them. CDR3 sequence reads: CASSPQGFDTGELFF. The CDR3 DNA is TGTGCCAGCAGCCCCCAGGGTTTCGACACCGGGGAGCTGTTTTTT.

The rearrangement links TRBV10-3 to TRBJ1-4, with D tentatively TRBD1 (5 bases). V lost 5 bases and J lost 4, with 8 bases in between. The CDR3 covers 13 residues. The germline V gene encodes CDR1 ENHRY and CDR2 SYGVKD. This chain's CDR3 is CAISPGLNEKLFF. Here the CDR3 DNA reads TGTGCCATCAGTCCGGGACTTAATGAAAAACTGTTTTTT.

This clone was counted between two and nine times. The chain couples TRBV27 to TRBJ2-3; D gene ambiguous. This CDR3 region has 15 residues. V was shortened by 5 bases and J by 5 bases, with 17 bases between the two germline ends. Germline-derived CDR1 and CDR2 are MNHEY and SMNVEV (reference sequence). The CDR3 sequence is CASSTPTRVGDTQYF. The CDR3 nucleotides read TGTGCCAGCAGTACGCCGACGCGTGTGGGAGATACGCAGTATTTT.

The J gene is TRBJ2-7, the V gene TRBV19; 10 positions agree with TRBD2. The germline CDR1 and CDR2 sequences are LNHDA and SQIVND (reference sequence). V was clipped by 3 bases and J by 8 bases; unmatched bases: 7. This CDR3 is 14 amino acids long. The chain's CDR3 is CASSISSGSNQQYF. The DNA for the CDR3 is TGTGCCAGTAGTATTTCTAGCGGGAGTAACCAGCAGTACTTC. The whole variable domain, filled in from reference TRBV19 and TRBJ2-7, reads DGGITQSPKYLFRKEGQNVTLSCEQNLNHDAMYWYRQDPGQGLRLIYYSQIVNDFQKGDIAEGYSVSREKKESFPLTVTSAQKNPTAFYLCASSISSGSNQQYFGPGTRLTVT.

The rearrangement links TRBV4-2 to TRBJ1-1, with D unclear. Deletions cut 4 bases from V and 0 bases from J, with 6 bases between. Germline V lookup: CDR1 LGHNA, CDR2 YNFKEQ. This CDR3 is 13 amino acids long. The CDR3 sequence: CASSRDMNTEAFF. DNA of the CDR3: TGTGCCAGCAGCCGCGATATGAACACTGAAGCTTTCTTT.

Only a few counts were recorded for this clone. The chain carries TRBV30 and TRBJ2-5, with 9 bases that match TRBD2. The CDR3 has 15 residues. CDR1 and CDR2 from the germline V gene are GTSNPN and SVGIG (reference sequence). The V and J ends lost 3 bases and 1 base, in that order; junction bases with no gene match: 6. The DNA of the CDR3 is TGTGCCTGGAGGGGTGCGGGAGGGGGCCAAGAGACCCAGTACTTC. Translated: CAWRGAGGGQETQYF.

The CDR3 sequence is CASRPRNRNTEAFF. In DNA form, the CDR3 reads TGTGCCAGCAGACCTAGAAACAGGAACACTGAAGCTTTCTTT. The chain carries TRBV7-6 and TRBJ1-1; D ambiguous. V lost 6 bases to trimming and J lost 1 base, with 12 bases between them. The germline gives CDR1 SGHVS, CDR2 FNYEAQ. The CDR3 is 14 amino acids.

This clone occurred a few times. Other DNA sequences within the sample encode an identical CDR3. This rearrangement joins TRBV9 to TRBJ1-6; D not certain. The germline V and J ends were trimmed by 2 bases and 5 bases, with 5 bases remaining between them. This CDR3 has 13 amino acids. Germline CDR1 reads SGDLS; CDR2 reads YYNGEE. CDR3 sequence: CASSVENNSPLHF. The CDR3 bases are TGTGCCAGCAGCGTTGAGAATAATTCACCCCTCCACTTT.

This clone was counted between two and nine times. This chain's CDR3 is CASGRGSQTQYF. The CDR3 coding sequence is TGCGCCAGCGGCCGCGGGAGTCAGACCCAGTACTTC. The rearrangement links TRBV5-1 to TRBJ2-5; TRBD2 aligns across 7 bases. The germline CDR1 and CDR2 sequences are SGHRS and YFSETQ. The CDR3 consists of 12 residues. Trimming removed 7 bases from V and 6 bases from J; junction bases left unmatched: 6.

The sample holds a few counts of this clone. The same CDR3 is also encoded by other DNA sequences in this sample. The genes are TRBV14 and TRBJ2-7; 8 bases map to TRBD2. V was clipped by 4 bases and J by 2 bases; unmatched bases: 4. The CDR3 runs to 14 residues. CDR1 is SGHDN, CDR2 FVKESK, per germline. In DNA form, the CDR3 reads TGTGCCAGCAGCCGCACTAGCGGAACCTACGAGCAGTACTTC. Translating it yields CASSRTSGTYEQYF.

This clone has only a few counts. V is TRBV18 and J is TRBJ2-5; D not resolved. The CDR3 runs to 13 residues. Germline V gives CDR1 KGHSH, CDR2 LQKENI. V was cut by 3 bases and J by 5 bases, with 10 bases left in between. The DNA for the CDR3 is TGTGCCAGCTCACCTTTCGGCTTCGAGACCCAGTACTTC. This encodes CASSPFGFETQYF.

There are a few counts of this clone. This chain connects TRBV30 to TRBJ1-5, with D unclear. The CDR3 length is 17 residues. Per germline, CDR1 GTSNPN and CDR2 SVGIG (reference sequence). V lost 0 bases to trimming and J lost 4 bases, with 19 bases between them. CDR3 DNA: TGTGCCTGGAGTGTACAAGGTAGTCGTGGAAGAAATCAGCCCCAGCATTTT. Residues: CAWSVQGSRGRNQPQHF.

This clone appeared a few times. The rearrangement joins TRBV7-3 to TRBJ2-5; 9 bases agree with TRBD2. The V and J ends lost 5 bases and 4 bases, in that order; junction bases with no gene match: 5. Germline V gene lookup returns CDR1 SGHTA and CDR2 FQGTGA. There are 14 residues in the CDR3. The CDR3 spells CASSPTGLAETQYF. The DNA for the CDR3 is TGTGCCAGCAGCCCGACGGGACTAGCAGAGACCCAGTACTTC.

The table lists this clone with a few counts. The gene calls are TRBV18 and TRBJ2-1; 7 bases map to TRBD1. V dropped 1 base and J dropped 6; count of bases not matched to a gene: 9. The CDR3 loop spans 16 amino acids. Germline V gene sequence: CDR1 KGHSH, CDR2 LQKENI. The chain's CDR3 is CASSPLETGLLNEQFF. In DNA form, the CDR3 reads TGTGCCAGCTCACCACTGGAGACAGGGCTCCTCAATGAGCAGTTCTTC.

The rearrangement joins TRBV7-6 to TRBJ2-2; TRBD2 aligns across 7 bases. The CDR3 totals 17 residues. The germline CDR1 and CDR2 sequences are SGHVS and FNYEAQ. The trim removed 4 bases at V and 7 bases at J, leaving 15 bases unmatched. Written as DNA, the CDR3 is TGTGCCAGCAGCTCATTTTCTGGGAGGGGCTATAGCGGGGAGCTGTTTTTT. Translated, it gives CASSSFSGRGYSGELFF.

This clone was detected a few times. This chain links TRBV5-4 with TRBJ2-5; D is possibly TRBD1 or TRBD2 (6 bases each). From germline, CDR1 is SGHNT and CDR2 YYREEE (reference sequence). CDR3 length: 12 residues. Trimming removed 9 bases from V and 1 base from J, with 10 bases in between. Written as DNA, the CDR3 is TGTGCCAACGGGGGCGGCCAAGAGACCCAGTACTTC. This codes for CANGGGQETQYF. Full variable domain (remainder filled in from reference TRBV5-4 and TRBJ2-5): ETGVTQSPTHLIKTRGQQVTLRCSSQSGHNTVSWYQQALGQGPQFIFQYYREEENGRGNFPPRFSGLQFPNYSSELNVNALELDDSALYLCANGGGQETQYFGPGTRLLVL.

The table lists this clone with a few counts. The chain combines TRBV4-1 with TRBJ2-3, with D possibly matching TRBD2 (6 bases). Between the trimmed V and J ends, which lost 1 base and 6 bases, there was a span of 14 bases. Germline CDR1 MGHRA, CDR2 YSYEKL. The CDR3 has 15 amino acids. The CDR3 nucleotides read TGCGCCAGCAGCCAAGTGGGACTTAAAACCGATACGCAGTATTTT. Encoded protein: CASSQVGLKTDTQYF.